This T cell receptor beta chain was captured by sequencing in a study of Ad26.COV2.S vaccination and SARS-CoV-2 variants. For the study at large: Intramuscular Ad26.COV2.S at 5x10^10 or 1x10^11 viral particles. Findings and limits, study-wide: Vaccinated individuals (as opposed to placebo recipients) had higher spike-specific TCR breadth.

In the case of this clone: Its specificity is unknown.

Libraries were prepared by immunoSEQ multiplex PCR; TCRdb keeps only in-frame clonotypes and omits some of them. This table holds approximately 420,000 clones, roughly 90% found once. Noted treatment: 15 to 20 received Ad26.COV2.S at low or high dose, single or two shots; 5 received placebo; per-sample allocation not given. Each sample was drawn 63 days after the first injection (of vaccine or placebo). This adult donor, from Boston, was 18-55 years old. In the vaccine, an Ad26 vector expressed the SARS-CoV-2 spike of the Wuhan strain. This CDR3 region has 13 residues. V usage is TRBV21-1 and J usage is TRBJ1-6. TRBV21-1 is a recognized pseudogene. The clonotype was recovered from a person between 18 and 65 years old who received the Ad26.COV2.S COVID-19 vaccine or a placebo. Source: peripheral blood, taken in a trial of Ad26.COV2.S vaccine versus placebo. CDR3 bases: TGTGCCAGTAACTGTTCCGGGGAATCACCCCTCCACTTT. Its protein product is CASNCSGESPLHF.